These T cell receptor beta chains were read from a single sample in a study of OX40 agonist ivuxolimab in advanced cancers. Clones were read by immunoSEQ multiplex PCR, and TCRdb kept only the in-frame ones, dropping some. The sample has nearly 110,000 clones, around 90% seen once. Material: CD4+ or CD8+ T cells sorted from blood, obtained in a trial of the OX40 agonist ivuxolimab. These receptors were taken from an adult with an advanced solid tumor such as melanoma, head and neck, liver or kidney cancer. CDR3s include the opening cysteine and the closing phenylalanine or tryptophan. The D gene is left open where the match is weak. Clone size is not always given. Where it is, it says once, few, many or a class for expanded clones.

d_gene: .
abundance: .
v_gene: TRBV5-1
j_gene: TRBJ1-3
CDR3nt: TGCGCCAGCAGCGTGGACAGCTCTGGAAACACCATATATTTT
CDR3aa: CASSVDSSGNTIYF

d_gene: TRBD1
abundance: .
v_gene: TRBV18
j_gene: TRBJ1-2
CDR3nt: TGTGCCAGCTCACCACAGCCAGGGGGCAGGTATGGCTACACCTTC
CDR3aa: CASSPQPGGRYGYTF

d_gene: .
abundance: .
v_gene: TRBV9
j_gene: TRBJ1-6
CDR3nt: TGTGCCAGTGGCTCACCCCTCCACTTT
CDR3aa: CASGSPLHF

d_gene: TRBD1
abundance: .
v_gene: TRBV5-1
j_gene: TRBJ1-3
CDR3nt: TGCGCCAGCAGCTTCGCCGGGACAGGGGGTGACTCTGGAAACACCATATATTTT
CDR3aa: CASSFAGTGGDSGNTIYF

d_gene: .
abundance: .
v_gene: TRBV18
j_gene: TRBJ1-4
CDR3nt: TGTGCCAGCACCCAAGGGGCCGCTAATGAAAAACTGTTTTTT
CDR3aa: CASTQGAANEKLFF

d_gene: TRBD1
abundance: .
v_gene: TRBV11-1
j_gene: TRBJ1-1
CDR3nt: TGTGCCAGCAGCCTTTGGACAGGGGCAGGGAACACTGAAGCTTTCTTT
CDR3aa: CASSLWTGAGNTEAFF

d_gene: .
abundance: .
v_gene: TRBV6-5
j_gene: TRBJ1-1
CDR3nt: TGTGCCAGCAGCGAGGGCTACACTGAAGCTTTCTTT
CDR3aa: CASSEGYTEAFF

d_gene: .
abundance: .
v_gene: TRBV10-3
j_gene: TRBJ1-2
CDR3nt: TGTGCCATCAGTGAGGTCGAGGGACCTCAAAGGAAGGGCTACACCTTC
CDR3aa: CAISEVEGPQRKGYTF

d_gene: TRBD1
abundance: .
v_gene: TRBV5-4
j_gene: TRBJ2-2
CDR3nt: TGTGCCAGCAGCTTGGTTGGGACAGCCAACACCGGGGAGCTGTTTTTT
CDR3aa: CASSLVGTANTGELFF

d_gene: .
abundance: .
v_gene: TRBV6-4
j_gene: TRBJ2-1
CDR3nt: TGTGCCAGCAGTGACGCAGTGGGACTGGGATACAATGAGCAGTTCTTC
CDR3aa: CASSDAVGLGYNEQFF

d_gene: TRBD1
abundance: .
v_gene: TRBV7-8
j_gene: TRBJ1-5
CDR3nt: TGTGCCAGCAGCCGAGACAGGGGGGGTCAGCCCCAGCATTTT
CDR3aa: CASSRDRGGQPQHF

d_gene: .
abundance: .
v_gene: TRBV27
j_gene: TRBJ1-1
CDR3nt: TGTGCCAGCAGGTCGGTAGGGTACATGAACACTGAAGCTTTCTTT
CDR3aa: CASRSVGYMNTEAFF

d_gene: TRBD1
abundance: .
v_gene: TRBV9
j_gene: TRBJ2-7
CDR3nt: TGTGCCAGCAGCGACAACAGGGGCGTTGGCTCCTACGAGCAGTACTTC
CDR3aa: CASSDNRGVGSYEQYF

d_gene: .
abundance: few
v_gene: TRBV27
j_gene: TRBJ1-2
CDR3nt: TGTGCCAGCAGTTTATTGGAGGGTGAGGGGGGCTACACCTTC
CDR3aa: CASSLLEGEGGYTF

d_gene: TRBD2
abundance: .
v_gene: TRBV7-9
j_gene: TRBJ2-7
CDR3nt: TGTGCCAGCAGCTTAGCGCGTTTAGAAACTAGCGGGAGCTCCTACGAGCAGTACTTC
CDR3aa: CASSLARLETSGSSYEQYF

d_gene: TRBD2
abundance: .
v_gene: TRBV28
j_gene: TRBJ2-6
CDR3nt: TGTGCCGGGGGCGGGAGGGAGGCTGGGGCCAACGTCCTGACTTTC
CDR3aa: CAGGGREAGANVLTF

d_gene: .
abundance: .
v_gene: TRBV14
j_gene: TRBJ2-2
CDR3nt: TGTGCCAGCAGCCAAGGGTGGGGGACCGCCGGGGAGCTGTTTTTT
CDR3aa: CASSQGWGTAGELFF

d_gene: .
abundance: .
v_gene: TRBV2
j_gene: TRBJ2-2
CDR3nt: TGTGCCAGCAGTGAACAGGACACCGGGGAGCTGTTTTTT
CDR3aa: CASSEQDTGELFF

d_gene: .
abundance: .
v_gene: TRBV9
j_gene: TRBJ2-7
CDR3nt: TGTGCCAGCAGCGTAGGGACCTTGGGGGACTACGAGCAGTACTTC
CDR3aa: CASSVGTLGDYEQYF

d_gene: TRBD1
abundance: .
v_gene: TRBV9
j_gene: TRBJ1-1
CDR3nt: TGTGCCAGCAGCGCCCAACCCGGGACAGGCACCGTTTACACTGAAGCTTTCTTT
CDR3aa: CASSAQPGTGTVYTEAFF

d_gene: TRBD2
abundance: .
v_gene: TRBV11-2
j_gene: TRBJ2-5
CDR3nt: TGTGCCAGCAGCTTAGGATCTAGCGGGAGGAACGGAGAGACCCAGTACTTC
CDR3aa: CASSLGSSGRNGETQYF

d_gene: .
abundance: .
v_gene: TRBV2
j_gene: TRBJ2-2
CDR3nt: TGTGCCAGCAGCGAAGGGTTCAGGGCTGGCGGGGAGCTGTTTTTT
CDR3aa: CASSEGFRAGGELFF

d_gene: .
abundance: .
v_gene: TRBV27
j_gene: TRBJ1-2
CDR3nt: TGTGCCAGCAGGCAGACCGCAGCTAACTATGGCTACACCTTC
CDR3aa: CASRQTAANYGYTF

d_gene: TRBD1
abundance: .
v_gene: TRBV10-3
j_gene: TRBJ2-1
CDR3nt: TGTGCCATCAGGGGGGACAGGGACCTACGGAATGAGCAGTTCTTC
CDR3aa: CAIRGDRDLRNEQFF

d_gene: .
abundance: .
v_gene: TRBV2
j_gene: TRBJ2-7
CDR3nt: TGTGCCAGCGGGGGTTACGAGCAGTACTTC
CDR3aa: CASGGYEQYF

d_gene: .
abundance: .
v_gene: TRBV28
j_gene: TRBJ2-1
CDR3nt: TGTGCCAGCAGTTACAATGAGCAGTTCTTC
CDR3aa: CASSYNEQFF

d_gene: .
abundance: .
v_gene: TRBV6-1
j_gene: TRBJ1-2
CDR3nt: TGTGCCAGCAGGGGACCTCTCAACTATGGCTACACCTTC
CDR3aa: CASRGPLNYGYTF

d_gene: TRBD1
abundance: .
v_gene: TRBV29-1
j_gene: TRBJ2-7
CDR3nt: TGCAGCGTTGGGGATTGGACAGGGTTTAACGAGCAGTACTTC
CDR3aa: CSVGDWTGFNEQYF

d_gene: .
abundance: .
v_gene: TRBV28
j_gene: TRBJ1-1
CDR3nt: TGTGCCAGCAGCGACGCAGCGGCCCCGAACACTGAAGCTTTCTTT
CDR3aa: CASSDAAAPNTEAFF

d_gene: TRBD1
abundance: .
v_gene: TRBV14
j_gene: TRBJ1-4
CDR3nt: TGTGCCAGCAGCCACAGGACAGGGATCAGTGAAAAACTGTTTTTT
CDR3aa: CASSHRTGISEKLFF

d_gene: .
abundance: .
v_gene: TRBV5-6
j_gene: TRBJ2-3
CDR3nt: TGTGCCAGCAGCTTCCAAGATACGCAGTATTTT
CDR3aa: CASSFQDTQYF

d_gene: .
abundance: .
v_gene: TRBV7-2
j_gene: TRBJ1-5
CDR3nt: TGTGCCAGCAGCTTAACGAATCAGCCCCAGCATTTT
CDR3aa: CASSLTNQPQHF

d_gene: .
abundance: .
v_gene: TRBV6-6
j_gene: TRBJ1-1
CDR3nt: TGTGCCAGCAGTTACACCGAGAACACTGAAGCTTTCTTT
CDR3aa: CASSYTENTEAFF

d_gene: .
abundance: once
v_gene: TRBV7-2
j_gene: TRBJ1-3
CDR3nt: TGTGCCAGCAGCCAAAGAGGGCATACGTGGGGAAACACCATATATTTT
CDR3aa: CASSQRGHTWGNTIYF

d_gene: .
abundance: .
v_gene: TRBV28
j_gene: TRBJ1-2
CDR3nt: TGTGCCAGCAGTAACGGGATTAACTATGGCTACACCTTC
CDR3aa: CASSNGINYGYTF

d_gene: .
abundance: once
v_gene: TRBV28
j_gene: TRBJ1-1
CDR3nt: TGTGCCAGCAGGGGACGGGCGGGTCTCACTGAAGCTTTCTTT
CDR3aa: CASRGRAGLTEAFF

d_gene: TRBD1
abundance: .
v_gene: TRBV29-1
j_gene: TRBJ2-7
CDR3nt: TGCAGCGTTGGGACAGGGGGCCGCGAGCAGTACTTC
CDR3aa: CSVGTGGREQYF

d_gene: TRBD1
abundance: .
v_gene: TRBV27
j_gene: TRBJ1-2
CDR3nt: TGTGCCAGCAGCGACAGGGGGCCCGGCGATGGCTACACCTTC
CDR3aa: CASSDRGPGDGYTF

d_gene: TRBD2
abundance: .
v_gene: TRBV28
j_gene: TRBJ2-7
CDR3nt: TGTGCCAGCAGTTTAGCTAGCGGCTACGAGCAGTACTTC
CDR3aa: CASSLASGYEQYF

d_gene: .
abundance: .
v_gene: TRBV5-1
j_gene: TRBJ2-7
CDR3nt: TGCGCCAGCAGCTTGATTGGGGGCGGAAGGTCCTACGAGCAGTACTTC
CDR3aa: CASSLIGGGRSYEQYF

d_gene: .
abundance: .
v_gene: TRBV28
j_gene: TRBJ2-5
CDR3nt: TGTGCCAGCAGTTTATGGGGCAGGAAGGAGGAAGAGACCCAGTACTTC
CDR3aa: CASSLWGRKEEETQYF

d_gene: .
abundance: once
v_gene: TRBV7-2
j_gene: TRBJ1-4
CDR3nt: TGTGCCAGCAGCCCTGGGGAGGCTAATGAAAAACTGTTTTTT
CDR3aa: CASSPGEANEKLFF

d_gene: .
abundance: .
v_gene: TRBV4-3
j_gene: TRBJ2-3
CDR3nt: TGCGCCAGCAGCCAAGAAGAGGGGAGACTTCTGTATTTT
CDR3aa: CASSQEEGRLLYF

d_gene: TRBD1
abundance: .
v_gene: TRBV5-8
j_gene: TRBJ1-5
CDR3nt: TGTGCCAGAGGACGGACAGGGCCTAATCAGCCCCAGCATTTT
CDR3aa: CARGRTGPNQPQHF

d_gene: .
abundance: once
v_gene: TRBV15
j_gene: TRBJ2-7
CDR3nt: TGTGCCACCAGCGTAAGCAGACTTCCACGCCAAGCCCAATACGAGCAGTACTTC
CDR3aa: CATSVSRLPRQAQYEQYF

d_gene: .
abundance: .
v_gene: TRBV5-1
j_gene: TRBJ1-5
CDR3nt: TGCGCCAGCAGCTTGGAGGGGCCAAATCAGCCCCAGCATTTT
CDR3aa: CASSLEGPNQPQHF

d_gene: .
abundance: .
v_gene: TRBV5-8
j_gene: TRBJ1-1
CDR3nt: TGTGCCAGCAGCTTGGGGGGACATTTGAACACTGAAGCTTTCTTT
CDR3aa: CASSLGGHLNTEAFF

d_gene: .
abundance: .
v_gene: TRBV28
j_gene: TRBJ2-6
CDR3nt: TGTGCCAGCAGTTTCTCCTCTGGGGCCAACGTCCTGACTTTC
CDR3aa: CASSFSSGANVLTF

d_gene: .
abundance: .
v_gene: TRBV6-5
j_gene: TRBJ2-7
CDR3nt: TGTGCCAGCAGTAGCACCTCGGGCGAGCAGTACTTC
CDR3aa: CASSSTSGEQYF

d_gene: TRBD1
abundance: .
v_gene: TRBV6-5
j_gene: TRBJ1-2
CDR3nt: TGTGCCAGCAGTTACTCGGGACAGGGTGGTGGCTACACCTTC
CDR3aa: CASSYSGQGGGYTF

d_gene: .
abundance: .
v_gene: TRBV6-1
j_gene: TRBJ2-4
CDR3nt: TGTGCCAGCAGTGATCCGTCCCTAGCCAAAAACATTCAGTACTTC
CDR3aa: CASSDPSLAKNIQYF

d_gene: .
abundance: .
v_gene: TRBV28
j_gene: TRBJ2-7
CDR3nt: TGTGCCAGCAGGTCAGCCGAGCAGTACTTC
CDR3aa: CASRSAEQYF

d_gene: TRBD2
abundance: .
v_gene: TRBV7-9
j_gene: TRBJ2-1
CDR3nt: TGTGCCAGCAGCTTACCCCTGGCGGGAGCTAACTACAATGAGCAGTTCTTC
CDR3aa: CASSLPLAGANYNEQFF

d_gene: .
abundance: .
v_gene: TRBV6-5
j_gene: TRBJ1-5
CDR3nt: TGTGCCAGCAGTTACCGCAGGTCAGGCAATCAGCCCCAGCATTTT
CDR3aa: CASSYRRSGNQPQHF

d_gene: .
abundance: .
v_gene: TRBV6-6
j_gene: TRBJ1-2
CDR3nt: TGTGCCAGCGCCCGGGAGAGTAACTATGGCTACACCTTC
CDR3aa: CASARESNYGYTF